Listed below are T cell receptor beta chains from one sample, sequenced in a study of post-analysis software for immune sequencing data. TCRdb re-derived calls from the PCR reads in MiXCR, one entry per CDR3 protein. The sample includes around 770,000 distinct CDR3 sequences, 40% to 55% seen only once; the top ten take 4.9%. The sequencing sample was made of blood. These receptor sequences come from a girl aged 5-17 years with multiple sclerosis. Both conserved end residues are part of each CDR3. Fields, in order: V gene, CDR3 protein.

v_gene: TRBV20-1; CDR3aa: CSGSPPSDTQYF
v_gene: TRBV20-1; CDR3aa: CSVFERVTDTQYF
v_gene: TRBV29-1; CDR3aa: CSAIGAGGINYGYTF
v_gene: TRBV12-3/TRBV12-4; CDR3aa: CASRPSGSRTDTQYF
v_gene: TRBV5-1; CDR3aa: CASSQLSGELNEQFF
v_gene: TRBV20-1; CDR3aa: CSARDLGRDYEQYF
v_gene: TRBV10-2; CDR3aa: CATKHRLAGGDKNIQYF
v_gene: TRBV7-2; CDR3aa: CASSLAETALLKIQYF
v_gene: TRBV7-9; CDR3aa: CASSLLPGGGQPQHF
v_gene: TRBV2; CDR3aa: CASSDGSFNYGYTF
v_gene: TRBV7-2; CDR3aa: CASSLAGIGGYTF
v_gene: TRBV6-5; CDR3aa: CASSYTTSRQGAAKLFF
v_gene: TRBV15; CDR3aa: CATSRDPARSSHNEQFF
v_gene: TRBV7-9; CDR3aa: CASSLTREGLYNEQFF
v_gene: TRBV7-9; CDR3aa: CASSGSRVGNQPQHF